This TCR beta chain was identified in a study of read filtering for tumor transcriptome and immune sequencing. V was trimmed by 3 bases and J by 3 bases, leaving 11 bases between them. Germline assignment: CDR1 MNHEY and CDR2 SVGEGT. The CDR3 runs to 14 residues. Many counts were recorded for this clonotype. The library was built from about 400 ng RNA with molecular barcoded adaptors for alpha/delta and beta/gamma chains. TCRdb called the reads again in MiXCR, with one record for every CDR3 protein. The sample lists 19,000 or so distinct CDR3 sequences; approximately 20% were seen once. The receptor was derived from a donor aged 40 or older with multiple myeloma. The sequencing input was a population of CD138-negative cells sorted from bone marrow. The chain employs TRBV6-2 or TRBV6-3 and TRBJ1-1; D remains ambiguous. Here the CDR3 DNA reads TGTGCCAGCAGTTATGGAGCAACAGACACTGAAGCTTTCTTT. Translating it yields CASSYGATDTEAFF.